Listed below are T cell receptor beta chains from one sample, sequenced in a study of T cell responses to AZD1222 COVID-19 vaccine. Sequenced by immunoSEQ multiplex PCR; TCRdb stores in-frame clones only, minus some. This table holds about 270,000 clones, 94% found once. The sequencing used peripheral blood, collected 28 days after the second AZD1222 dose. The source is an adult who received the AZD1222 COVID-19 vaccine. The CDR3 runs from the conserved cysteine through the conserved F or W. Each record gives: V gene, clone size, D gene, J gene, CDR3 DNA, CDR3 protein. D genes are given only for firm matches. Only part of the rows carry a size: once, few, many, or a class if the clone is expanded.

TRBV27	.	TRBD2	TRBJ2-7	TGTGCCAGCAGTTTAGGAGCGGGAGGCCCCTACGAGCAGTACTTC	CASSLGAGGPYEQYF
TRBV5-1	.	.	TRBJ1-2	TGCGCCAGCAGCTTAGGGGGGACCTCCAATGACTACACCTTC	CASSLGGTSNDYTF
TRBV27	.	.	TRBJ2-2	TGTGCCAGCAGTTTCGTCGGGGGTATAACCGGGGAGCTGTTTTTT	CASSFVGGITGELFF
TRBV11-1	.	TRBD1	TRBJ1-1	TGTGCCAGCAGCCCCCGACAGGGAAGGGGCACTGAAGCTTTCTTT	CASSPRQGRGTEAFF
TRBV28	once	TRBD1	TRBJ1-4	TGTGCCAGCAGTTCGGGACAGGGGTTTGAAAAACTGTTTTTT	CASSSGQGFEKLFF
TRBV2	.	TRBD2	TRBJ2-3	TGTGCCAGCAGTGGACGGACTAGCGCAGATACGCAGTATTTT	CASSGRTSADTQYF
TRBV19	many	TRBD1	TRBJ2-5	TGTGCCAGTAGTATTTCCGGGACAGGTCGAGAGACCCAGTACTTC	CASSISGTGRETQYF
TRBV15	.	TRBD2	TRBJ2-3	TGTGCCACCAGCCGTAGCGGGGGCCCTAGCACAGATACGCAGTATTTT	CATSRSGGPSTDTQYF
TRBV21-1	.	.	TRBJ1-6	TGTGCCAGCAGCAGGAACAGGGGTATGTGGAATTCACCCCTCCACTTT	CASSRNRGMWNSPLHF
TRBV19	.	.	TRBJ1-1	TGTGCCACTCGTAGCACTGAAGCTTTCTTT	CATRSTEAFF
TRBV28	.	.	TRBJ1-6	TGTGCCAGCAGTTCCACGGGGCCACCCCTCCACTTT	CASSSTGPPLHF
TRBV5-4	.	.	TRBJ2-7	TGTGCCAGCAGCTTGGCTCCCACCTACGAGCAGTACTTC	CASSLAPTYEQYF
TRBV2	.	.	TRBJ1-5	TGTGCCAGCAGTGACCGAAGGGGCAATCAGCCCCAGCATTTT	CASSDRRGNQPQHF
TRBV21-1	.	.	TRBJ2-1	TGTGCCAGCAGCAAAAGGGGCCCCGGGACAGGGCGCAATGAGCAGTTCTTC	CASSKRGPGTGRNEQFF
TRBV30	.	.	TRBJ2-1	TGTGCCTGGACTAGGGTAGCTGGATACAATGAGCAGTTCTTC	CAWTRVAGYNEQFF
TRBV2	.	.	TRBJ1-3	TGTGCCAGCAACCCGGACAGCCTCCACTCTGGAAACACCATATATTTT	CASNPDSLHSGNTIYF
TRBV5-1	few	.	TRBJ2-7	TGCGCCAGCAGTCTGACACAGGGCAGGTTGACCTACGAGCAGTACTTC	CASSLTQGRLTYEQYF
TRBV13	.	.	TRBJ1-2	TGTGCCAGCAGCTTAGGCAAAGGGGCCTACTATGGCTACACCTTC	CASSLGKGAYYGYTF
TRBV10-2	.	TRBD1	TRBJ2-7	TGCGCCAGCAGTGAGGTGGGACAGGGCGAGCAGTACTTC	CASSEVGQGEQYF
TRBV7-3	.	.	TRBJ2-5	TGTGCCAGCAGCTTAACGGGGACTGTGGGTGAGACCCAGTACTTC	CASSLTGTVGETQYF
TRBV7-8	.	TRBD2	TRBJ2-7	TGTGCCAGCAGCACGTTACTAGCGTCAACGACCTACGAGCAGTACTTC	CASSTLLASTTYEQYF
TRBV27	.	.	TRBJ2-2	TGTGCCAGCAGTTTACCCGCCGGGGAGCTGTTTTTT	CASSLPAGELFF
TRBV4-1	.	.	TRBJ1-2	TGCGCCAGCAGCCAGACCCCGACAGGTCGGCAGGTGGGGGGCTACACCTTC	CASSQTPTGRQVGGYTF
TRBV7-9	.	.	TRBJ2-4	TGTGCCAGCAGCTTAGCGCTGACTAAACTAGCCAAAAACATTCAGTACTTC	CASSLALTKLAKNIQYF
TRBV15	.	.	TRBJ1-3	TGTGCCACCAGCAGAGATCCGGGAGGTGGAAACACCATATATTTT	CATSRDPGGGNTIYF
TRBV7-2	.	.	TRBJ2-1	TGTGCCAGCAGCAAGGGGACGGGGCCATACAATGAGCAGTTCTTC	CASSKGTGPYNEQFF
TRBV5-1	few	TRBD1	TRBJ1-3	TGCGCCAGCAGCGCCGGACAGGGTGGCGCTGGAAACACCATATATTTT	CASSAGQGGAGNTIYF
TRBV7-2	.	.	TRBJ1-3	TGTGCCAGCAGCTCTAGTCCGACTGGAAACACCATATATTTT	CASSSSPTGNTIYF
TRBV7-2	.	.	TRBJ2-1	TGTGCCAGCAGCTTTGACTACCCAAGGTCCGAGTCCTACAATGAGCAGTTCTTC	CASSFDYPRSESYNEQFF
TRBV2	.	.	TRBJ2-3	TGTGCCAGCAGTGTCCCAGATACGCAGTATTTT	CASSVPDTQYF
TRBV6-5	.	.	TRBJ2-3	TGTGCCAGCTCCATTACGGGGTCCGATACGCAGTATTTT	CASSITGSDTQYF
TRBV28	.	.	TRBJ2-1	TGTGCCAGCCGCCGAGCGGGCAATGAGCAGTTCTTC	CASRRAGNEQFF
TRBV19	.	.	TRBJ2-2	TGTGCCAGTAGTATGTACACCGGGGAGCTGTTTTTT	CASSMYTGELFF